The 6 T cell receptor beta chains below all came from one sample that was sequenced in a study of T cells after yellow fever vaccination. MiXCR was run by TCRdb on the 5' RACE reads, yielding one entry per CDR3 protein. The sample holds a few hundred thousand distinct CDR3 sequences; roughly a sixth are singletons and the top ten take about 18%. The input for sequencing was PBMCs, taken 5 days after the first yellow fever vaccination. Receptors originate from a young man who received the YFV17D yellow fever vaccine.

The table lists this clonotype with a few counts. The chain carries TRBV19 and TRBJ2-5, with D tentatively TRBD2 (5 bases). Germline lookup yields CDR1 LNHDA and CDR2 SQIVND (reference sequence). CDR3 length: 13 residues. V was trimmed by 7 bases and J by 0 bases, leaving 9 bases between them. CDR3 residues: CASKRADQETQYF. In DNA, the CDR3 is TGTGCCAGTAAGAGGGCGGACCAAGAGACCCAGTACTTC. The whole variable domain, filled in from reference TRBV19 and TRBJ2-5, reads DGGITQSPKYLFRKEGQNVTLSCEQNLNHDAMYWYRQDPGQGLRLIYYSQIVNDFQKGDIAEGYSVSREKKESFPLTVTSAQKNPTAFYLCASKRADQETQYFGPGTRLLVL.

This chain uses TRBV2 with TRBJ2-1, with 11 bases that match TRBD2. V shed 11 bases and J 2 bases; nucleotides not matched to a gene: 2. Germline V gene data show CDR1 as SNHLY and CDR2 as FYNNEI. CDR3 length: 13 amino acids. CDR3 sequence: CAVAGGTYNEQFF. The CDR3 DNA reads TGTGCCGTAGCGGGGGGGACCTACAATGAGCAGTTCTTC.

CDR3: CASSQAGTGDQETQYF. CDR3 coding DNA: TGTGCCAGCAGCCAAGCGGGGACAGGAGACCAAGAGACCCAGTACTTC. J is TRBJ2-5 and V is TRBV4-2; the match to TRBD1 covers 8 bases. The CDR3 sequence is 16 residues long. Trimming cost V 1 base and J 0 bases; bases outside gene matches: 4. Germline CDR1 and CDR2: LGHNA and YNFKEQ.

This clonotype turned up a few times. The rearrangement joins TRBV7-9 to TRBJ1-2; D gene ambiguous. Trimming removed 0 bases from V and 0 bases from J, with 11 bases in between. Germline-derived CDR1 and CDR2 are SEHNR and FQNEAQ (reference sequence). The CDR3 contains 16 residues. CDR3 coding DNA: TGTGCCAGCAGCTTAGCCGAGAGATCACCTAACTATGGCTACACCTTC. Encoded protein: CASSLAERSPNYGYTF.

Ten or more counts support this clonotype. The V call is TRBV20-1, the J call TRBJ2-1; D may correspond to TRBD1 or TRBD2 (6 bases each). Trimming left V 6 bases short and J 8 bases short, with 20 bases between. Germline-derived CDR1 and CDR2 are DFQATT and SNEGSKA (reference sequence). CDR3 length: 14 amino acids. This chain's CDR3 is CSARGGSRGDEQFF. The CDR3 bases are TGCAGTGCCAGGGGAGGTAGCCGGGGTGATGAGCAGTTCTTC.

This clonotype has a handful of counts. V gene TRBV6-5 combines with J gene TRBJ1-2; 7 bases line up with TRBD1. The CDR3 spans 15 residues. Germline-derived CDR1 and CDR2 are MNHEY and SVGAGI. Trimming cost V 0 bases and J 4 bases; bases outside gene matches: 5. The CDR3 region is CASSYSSGQVYGYTF. The CDR3, as DNA: TGTGCCAGCAGTTACTCTTCTGGACAGGTCTATGGCTACACCTTC.